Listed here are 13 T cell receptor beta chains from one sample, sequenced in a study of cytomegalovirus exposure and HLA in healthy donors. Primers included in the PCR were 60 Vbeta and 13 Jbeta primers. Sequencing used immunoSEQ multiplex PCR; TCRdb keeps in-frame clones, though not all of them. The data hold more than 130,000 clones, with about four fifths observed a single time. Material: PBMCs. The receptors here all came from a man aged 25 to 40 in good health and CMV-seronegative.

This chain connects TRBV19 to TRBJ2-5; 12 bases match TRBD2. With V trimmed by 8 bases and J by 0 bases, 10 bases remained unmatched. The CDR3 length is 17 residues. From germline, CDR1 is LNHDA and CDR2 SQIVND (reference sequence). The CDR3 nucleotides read TGTGCCAGTGGCAGGTTTGGACTAGCGGGGTACCAAGAGACCCAGTACTTC. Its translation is CASGRFGLAGYQETQYF.

The CDR3 loop reads CASRGLAGPSDTQYF. The CDR3 DNA reads TGTGCCAGCAGGGGACTAGCGGGCCCATCAGATACGCAGTATTTT. This chain joins TRBV6-1 and TRBJ2-3; 12 positions match TRBD2. The V and J ends lost 6 bases and 4 bases, in that order; junction bases with no gene match: 5. Germline lookup yields CDR1 MNHNS and CDR2 SASEGT. This CDR3 is built from 15 residues.

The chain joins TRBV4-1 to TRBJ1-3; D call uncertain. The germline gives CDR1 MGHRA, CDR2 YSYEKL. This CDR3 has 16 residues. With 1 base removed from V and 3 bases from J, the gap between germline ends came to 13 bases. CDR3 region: CASSQAATINGNTIYF. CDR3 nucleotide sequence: TGCGCCAGCAGCCAAGCGGCGACAATAAATGGAAACACCATATATTTT.

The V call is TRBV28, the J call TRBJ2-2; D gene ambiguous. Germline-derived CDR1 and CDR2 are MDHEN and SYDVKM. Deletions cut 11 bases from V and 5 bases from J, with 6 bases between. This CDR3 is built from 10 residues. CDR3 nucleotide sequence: TGTGCCTCAGGAACCGGGGAGCTGTTTTTT. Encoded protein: CASGTGELFF.

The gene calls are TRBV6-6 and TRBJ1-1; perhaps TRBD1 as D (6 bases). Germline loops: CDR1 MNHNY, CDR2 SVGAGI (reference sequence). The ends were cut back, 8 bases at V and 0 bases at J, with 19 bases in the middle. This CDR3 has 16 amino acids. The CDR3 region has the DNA TGTGCCAGCCTGATAAAACCAGGACAGCTGAACACTGAAGCTTTCTTT. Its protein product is CASLIKPGQLNTEAFF.

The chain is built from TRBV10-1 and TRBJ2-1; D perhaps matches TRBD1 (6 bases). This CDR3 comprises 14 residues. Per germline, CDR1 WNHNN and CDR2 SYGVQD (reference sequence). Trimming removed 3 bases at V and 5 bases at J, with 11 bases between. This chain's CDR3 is CASSDRGRDNEQFF. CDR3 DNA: TGCGCCAGCAGTGACAGGGGTAGGGACAATGAGCAGTTCTTC.

CDR3 bases: TGTGCCAGTAGTAGGGGATCCGGGGTCCTCTATGGCTACACCTTC. This codes for CASSRGSGVLYGYTF. The chain is built from TRBV19 and TRBJ1-2, with D unresolved. Trimming removed 4 bases from V and 4 bases from J, with 16 bases in between. CDR1 and CDR2 from the germline V gene are LNHDA and SQIVND (reference sequence). The CDR3 is 15 residues long.

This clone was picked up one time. The CDR3 DNA reads TGTGCCAGCGGGGCTTCGGCTGAAGCTTTCTTT. This codes for CASGASAEAFF. This chain joins TRBV16 and TRBJ1-1; a possible D gene is TRBD1 (5 bases). Trimming pared 8 bases from V and 6 bases from J, leaving 10 bases between. The germline CDR1 and CDR2 sequences are KGHSY and FQNENV. The CDR3 loop spans 11 amino acids.

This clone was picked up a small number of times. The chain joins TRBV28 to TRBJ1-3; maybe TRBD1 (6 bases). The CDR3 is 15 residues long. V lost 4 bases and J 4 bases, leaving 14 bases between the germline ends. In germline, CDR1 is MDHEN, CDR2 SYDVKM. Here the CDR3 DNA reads TGTGCCAGCAGTTCGTTGACCGGACAGGGAAACACCATATATTTT. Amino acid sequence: CASSSLTGQGNTIYF. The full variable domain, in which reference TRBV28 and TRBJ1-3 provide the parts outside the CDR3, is DVKVTQSSRYLVKRTGEKVFLECVQDMDHENMFWYRQDPGLGLRLIYFSYDVKMKEKGDIPEGYSVSREKKERFSLILESASTNQTSMYLCASSSLTGQGNTIYFGEGSWLTVV.

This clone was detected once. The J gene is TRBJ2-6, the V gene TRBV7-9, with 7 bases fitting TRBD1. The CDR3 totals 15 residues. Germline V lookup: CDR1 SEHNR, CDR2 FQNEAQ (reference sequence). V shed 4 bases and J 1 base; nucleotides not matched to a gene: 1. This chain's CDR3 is CASSYRGSGANVLTF. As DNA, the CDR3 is TGTGCCAGCAGCTACAGGGGTTCTGGGGCCAACGTCCTGACTTTC. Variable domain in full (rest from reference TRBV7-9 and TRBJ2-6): DTGVSQNPRHKITKRGQNVTFRCDPISEHNRLYWYRQTLGQGPEFLTYFQNEAQLEKSRLLSDRFSAERPKGSFSTLEIQRTEQGDSAMYLCASSYRGSGANVLTFGAGSRLTVL.

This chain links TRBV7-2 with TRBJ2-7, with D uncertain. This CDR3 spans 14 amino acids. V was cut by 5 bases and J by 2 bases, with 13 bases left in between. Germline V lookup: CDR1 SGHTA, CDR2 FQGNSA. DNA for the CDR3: TGTGCCAGCAGCCCTGCTAGAATCACCTACGAGCAGTACTTC. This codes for CASSPARITYEQYF.

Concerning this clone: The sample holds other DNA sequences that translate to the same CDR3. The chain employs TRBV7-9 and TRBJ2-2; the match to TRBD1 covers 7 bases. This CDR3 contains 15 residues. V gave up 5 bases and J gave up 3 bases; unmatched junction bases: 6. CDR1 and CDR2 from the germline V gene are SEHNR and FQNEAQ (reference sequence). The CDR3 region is CASSPRQGYTGELFF. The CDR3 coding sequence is TGTGCCAGCAGCCCCCGACAGGGATACACCGGGGAGCTGTTTTTT.

CDR3 nucleotide sequence: TGTGCCAGCAGCGGGGGACTAGCGGTCACAGATACGCAGTATTTT. This sequence encodes CASSGGLAVTDTQYF. The V and J genes are TRBV28 and TRBJ2-3; 11 bases line up with TRBD2. The trim removed 6 bases at V and 2 bases at J, leaving 4 bases unmatched. The CDR3 is 15 amino acids. CDR1 and CDR2 from the germline V gene are MDHEN and SYDVKM. The variable domain in full, with the rest retrieved from reference TRBV28 and TRBJ2-3, is DVKVTQSSRYLVKRTGEKVFLECVQDMDHENMFWYRQDPGLGLRLIYFSYDVKMKEKGDIPEGYSVSREKKERFSLILESASTNQTSMYLCASSGGLAVTDTQYFGPGTRLTVL.